A single sample gave rise to the 32 T cell receptor beta chains below, sequenced in a study of PD-1 blockade in classical Hodgkin lymphoma. Produced via immunoSEQ multiplex PCR; TCRdb's table is partial and in-frame only. The sample gives about 4,100 clones, roughly 79% of which show up once; over 5.5% is in the top ten. Brentuximab vedotin exposure varied, and every patient relapsed after autologous stem cell transplantation. Magnetic negative selection was used to purify CD4+ T cells from PBMCs that had been thawed. The sequences come from CD4+ T cells from blood, collected at baseline. The receptors derive from a human donor with classical Hodgkin lymphoma.

The CDR3: CASSLNRDSFYNEQFF. CDR3 bases: TGTGCCAGCAGTCTCAATCGGGACAGCTTCTACAATGAGCAGTTCTTC. The chain joins TRBV27 to TRBJ2-1, with 7 bases lining up with TRBD1. V lost 5 bases, J lost 3 bases, and 10 bases stayed unmatched. The CDR3 spans 16 residues. The V gene's germline CDR1 is MNHEY and CDR2 SMNVEV (reference sequence).

This clone was seen a handful of times. The chain combines TRBV10-2 with TRBJ2-2, with 16 positions matching TRBD2. This CDR3 is built from 19 residues. Germline CDR1 is WSHSY and CDR2 is SAAADI. V lost 2 bases, J lost 5 bases, and 8 bases stayed unmatched. In nucleotides, the CDR3 is TGCGCCAGCAGTGAGCGGCCGGGACTAGCGGGGGGGCGGACCGGGGAGCTGTTTTTT. Translating gives CASSERPGLAGGRTGELFF.

V gene TRBV5-6 combines with J gene TRBJ2-3; D is uncertain. The CDR3 is 15 residues long. Germline V gene data show CDR1 as SGHDT and CDR2 as YYEEEE. V lost 2 bases, J lost 0 bases, and 10 bases lay in between. The CDR3 DNA reads as TGTGCCAGCAGCTTTTTTCTGATTAGCACAGATACGCAGTATTTT. Its protein product is CASSFFLISTDTQYF.

The V call is TRBV5-6, the J call TRBJ2-3; D not certain. The CDR3 runs to 11 residues. Germline V gene lookup returns CDR1 SGHDT and CDR2 YYEEEE. Trimming removed 4 bases from V and 12 bases from J, with 12 bases in between. CDR3 nucleotides: TGTGCCAGCAGCATTTCCGGCCACCAGTATTTT. Protein sequence: CASSISGHQYF.

This clone was recorded only once. The CDR3 region is CASSLLDRPVAEAFF. Here the CDR3 DNA reads TGCGCCAGCAGCCTTTTGGACAGGCCGGTCGCTGAAGCTTTCTTT. This chain joins TRBV4-1 and TRBJ1-1; 7 nucleotides agree with TRBD1. The germline V gene has CDR1 MGHRA and CDR2 YSYEKL. The J segment lost 6 bases and the V segment lost 4 bases, leaving 11 bases of the junction unmatched. The CDR3 loop spans 15 amino acids.

The chain joins TRBV28 to TRBJ2-7; D unclear. This CDR3 has 13 residues. Trimming left V 5 bases short and J 2 bases short, with 10 bases between. In germline, CDR1 is MDHEN, CDR2 SYDVKM. CDR3 DNA sequence: TGTGCCAGCAGTCCCGCGGAGCCCTACGAGCAGTACGTC. It encodes CASSPAEPYEQYV.

The chain employs TRBV6-1 and TRBJ2-5; 9 bases align to TRBD1. Germline V lookup: CDR1 MNHNS, CDR2 SASEGT. V was pared by 6 bases and J by 4 bases, with 9 bases of the junction left unmatched. This CDR3 region has 15 residues. CDR3 sequence (DNA): TGTGCCAGCAGGATTCGGGGACAGGGCGTAGAGACCCAGTACTTC. Its protein product is CASRIRGQGVETQYF.

The gene calls are TRBV19 and TRBJ1-3, with a possible D match to TRBD1 (5 bases). Per the germline V gene, CDR1 is LNHDA and CDR2 is SQIVND (reference sequence). The V and J ends lost 3 bases and 7 bases respectively, with 16 bases between them. CDR3 size: 15 residues. The chain's CDR3 is CASSIDPGIRNTIYF. The CDR3, as DNA: TGTGCCAGTAGTATCGATCCAGGGATAAGGAACACCATATATTTT.

The chain combines TRBV28 with TRBJ2-7, with 7 nucleotides matching TRBD1. Germline loops: CDR1 MDHEN, CDR2 SYDVKM. V lost 7 bases, J lost 4 bases, and 1 base stayed unmatched. The CDR3 has 11 residues. For the CDR3, the DNA is TGTGCCAGCATGACAGGGTACGAGCAGTACTTC. It translates to CASMTGYEQYF.

This clone was detected a few times. The rearrangement joins TRBV27 to TRBJ1-2; tentative D call: TRBD1 (6 bases). Trimming took 6 bases from V and 4 from J, leaving 12 bases between them. The CDR3 is 13 amino acids. Germline-derived CDR1 and CDR2 are MNHEY and SMNVEV (reference sequence). CDR3 residues: CASSQTGSYGYTF. CDR3 DNA: TGTGCCAGCAGCCAGACAGGATCCTATGGCTACACCTTC.

This clone was observed a handful of times. The chain carries TRBV2 and TRBJ1-5, with TRBD1 matching over 7 bases. V lost 6 bases and J lost 3; bases outside the gene matches: 2. CDR1 and CDR2 (germline): SNHLY, FYNNEI. The CDR3 has 13 amino acids. The CDR3 region is CASRTGTNQPQHF. The CDR3 bases are TGTGCCAGCAGGACAGGGACCAATCAGCCCCAGCATTTT.

Written as DNA, the CDR3 is TGCGCCAGCAGCTTGGGTGGGAGCCGGGGCTCCTACAATGAGCAGTTCTTC. Protein product: CASSLGGSRGSYNEQFF. The rearrangement uses TRBV5-1 and TRBJ2-1, with TRBD2 as a possible D gene (5 bases). Looked up from germline, CDR1 is SGHRS and CDR2 is YFSETQ. CDR3 size: 17 residues. Deletions cut 0 bases from V and 0 bases from J, with 13 bases between.

The rearrangement links TRBV4-2 to TRBJ1-5, with unresolved D. Per the germline V gene, CDR1 is LGHNA and CDR2 is YNFKEQ. This CDR3 is built from 14 residues. The V and J ends lost 2 bases and 8 bases respectively, with 13 bases between them. Here the CDR3 DNA reads TGTGCCAGCAGCCAACCCCCCGGGAGGGAGCCCCAGCATTTT. It encodes CASSQPPGREPQHF.

V gene TRBV5-1 combines with J gene TRBJ1-3; no clear D gene. The CDR3 has 13 residues. V lost 4 bases and J lost 2, with 7 bases in between. Germline V gene sequence: CDR1 SGHRS, CDR2 YFSETQ. The CDR3 region is CASSPLTGNTIYF. CDR3 DNA: TGCGCCAGCAGCCCGCTAACTGGAAACACCATATATTTT.

The V call is TRBV4-3, the J call TRBJ2-5, with D possibly TRBD2 on 5 matching bases. The germline gives CDR1 LGHNA, CDR2 YSLEER. CDR3 length equals 14 residues. Trimming removed 1 base at V and 1 base at J, with 7 bases between. The CDR3 protein is CASSQVDFQETQYF. The CDR3 nucleotides are TGCGCCAGCAGCCAAGTGGACTTCCAAGAGACCCAGTACTTC.

The chain uses TRBV15 and TRBJ1-4; 7 nucleotides line up with TRBD1. This CDR3 contains 14 residues. The junction had 7 bases not matched to a gene; V was cut back by 7 bases and J by 5 bases. From germline, CDR1 is LNHNV and CDR2 YYDKDF (reference sequence). The CDR3, as DNA: TGTGCCACCAACCCAGGGGGGCCGAATGAAAAACTGTTTTTT. The encoded protein is CATNPGGPNEKLFF.

The gene calls are TRBV10-3 and TRBJ2-1, with D maybe TRBD2 (7 bases). The germline V gene encodes CDR1 ENHRY and CDR2 SYGVKD. Deletions cut 6 bases from V and 8 bases from J, with 14 bases between. The CDR3 covers 13 residues. CDR3 region: CAISEGGGDEQFF. For the CDR3, the DNA is TGTGCCATCAGCGAGGGAGGGGGGGATGAGCAGTTCTTC.

The V gene is TRBV6-1, the J gene TRBJ2-3, with 9 bases that match TRBD2. CDR3 length: 12 amino acids. Germline loops: CDR1 MNHNS, CDR2 SASEGT. The CDR3 nucleotides are TGTGCTTTAGCGGGGGACACAGATACGCAGTATTTT. Its translation: CALAGDTDTQYF.

The CDR3 spells CASSQGGDYNEQFF. CDR3 nucleotides: TGTGCCAGCAGCCAGGGGGGGGACTACAATGAGCAGTTCTTC. The genes are TRBV4-2 and TRBJ2-1, with 7 bases matching TRBD2. There are 14 residues in the CDR3. The junction had 2 bases not matched to a gene; V was cut back by 3 bases and J by 3 bases. Germline-derived CDR1 and CDR2 are LGHNA and YNFKEQ.

V is TRBV7-2 and J is TRBJ1-2, with 9 bases lining up with TRBD1. Trimming took 1 base from V and 2 from J; bases not matched to a gene: 2. Germline lookup yields CDR1 SGHTA and CDR2 FQGNSA. The CDR3 is made up of 15 amino acids. The CDR3 DNA sequence: TGTGCCAGCAGCTTAGGGGGGACAGGGAACTATGGCTACACCTTC. This sequence encodes CASSLGGTGNYGYTF. Variable domain in full (rest from reference TRBV7-2 and TRBJ1-2): GAGVSQSPSNKVTEKGKDVELRCDPISGHTALYWYRQSLGQGLEFLIYFQGNSAPDKSGLPSDRFSAERTGGSVSTLTIQRTQQEDSAVYLCASSLGGTGNYGYTFGSGTRLTVV.

This clone came up a few times. The genes are TRBV6-1 and TRBJ2-3; maybe TRBD2 (5 bases). The germline V gene has CDR1 MNHNS and CDR2 SASEGT. This CDR3 contains 15 residues. Trimming shortened V by 3 bases and J by 4 bases, and 14 bases separated the two germline ends. CDR3 residues: CASSEMASNADTQYF. CDR3 DNA sequence: TGTGCCAGCAGTGAGATGGCTAGCAACGCAGATACGCAGTATTTT.

This chain connects TRBV7-6 to TRBJ2-3; no definite D call. Germline V gene data show CDR1 as SGHVS and CDR2 as FNYEAQ. The CDR3 runs 15 residues. The V end lost 1 base, the J end lost 5 bases, and 13 bases lay between the germline ends. This CDR3 reads CASSLGSLEQDTQYF. The CDR3 region has the DNA TGTGCCAGCAGCTTAGGGAGCCTCGAGCAAGATACGCAGTATTTT.

V gene TRBV28 combines with J gene TRBJ2-5; D tentatively reads TRBD1 or TRBD2 (5 bases each). Trimming shortened V by 4 bases and J by 1 base, and 7 bases separated the two germline ends. Germline loops: CDR1 MDHEN, CDR2 SYDVKM. CDR3 length equals 13 residues. CDR3: CASSWDGQETQYF. In nucleotides, the CDR3 is TGTGCCAGCAGTTGGGACGGCCAAGAGACCCAGTACTTC.

CDR3 protein: CASSERQGREPQHF. CDR3 DNA sequence: TGTGCCAGCAGCGAGAGGCAGGGTAGGGAGCCCCAGCATTTT. This chain connects TRBV7-8 to TRBJ1-5, with D possibly TRBD1 on 5 matching bases. The V gene lost 5 bases and the J gene lost 8 bases, with 16 bases spanning the gap. The CDR3 contains 14 residues. The V gene's germline CDR1 is SGHVS and CDR2 FQNEAQ.

CDR3: CASSLGQGGQETQYF. The CDR3 region has the DNA TGTGCCAGCAGTTTAGGACAGGGGGGACAAGAGACCCAGTACTTC. The chain has TRBV27 and TRBJ2-5; 10 bases are shared with TRBD1. The CDR3 is made up of 15 amino acids. Trimming took 2 bases from V and 2 from J; bases not matched to a gene: 2. Germline CDR1 is MNHEY and CDR2 is SMNVEV (reference sequence).

There are a few counts of this clone. The V call is TRBV6-5, the J call TRBJ1-2; D is uncertain. There are 14 residues in the CDR3. The germline V gene has CDR1 MNHEY and CDR2 SVGAGI. V was cut by 7 bases and J by 8 bases, with 20 bases left in between. The CDR3 coding sequence is TGTGCCAGCAAGATGGGAGGACGTACTAAGGGCTACACCTTC. It encodes CASKMGGRTKGYTF.

The V call is TRBV11-1, the J call TRBJ2-3; the match to TRBD2 covers 11 bases. This CDR3 has 17 amino acids. J was trimmed by 8 bases and V by 4 bases; bases with no gene match: 14. Per germline, CDR1 SGHAT and CDR2 FQDESV (reference sequence). CDR3 residues: CASSSLPGLAERRTQYF. The DNA of the CDR3 is TGTGCCAGCAGCTCCCTCCCGGGACTAGCGGAACGACGTACGCAGTATTTT.

Here the CDR3 reads CASSLRDSNSPLHF. CDR3 nucleotides: TGTGCCAGCAGTCTACGGGACTCTAATTCACCCCTCCACTTT. V gene TRBV6-6 combines with J gene TRBJ1-6; possibly TRBD1 for D (5 bases). V dropped 5 bases and J dropped 6 bases, with 11 bases sitting between them. Germline assignment: CDR1 MNHNY and CDR2 SVGAGI (reference sequence). The CDR3 length is 14 residues.

V and J are TRBV7-2 and TRBJ1-4; D might be TRBD1 (5 bases). The CDR3 totals 16 residues. Germline CDR1 and CDR2: SGHTA and FQGNSA. V was shortened by 6 bases and J by 3 bases, with 17 bases between the two germline ends. CDR3 amino acids: CASSSGGATANEKLFF. For the CDR3, the DNA is TGTGCCAGCAGTTCAGGAGGGGCGACGGCTAATGAAAAACTGTTTTTT.

This chain connects TRBV2 to TRBJ1-4, with D maybe TRBD1 (5 bases). The CDR3 contains 14 residues. Between the trimmed V and J ends, which lost 2 bases and 8 bases, there was a span of 12 bases. From germline, CDR1 is SNHLY and CDR2 FYNNEI. CDR3: CASSESSWGEKLFF. CDR3 DNA: TGTGCCAGCAGTGAAAGTTCTTGGGGGGAAAAACTGTTTTTT.

The chain carries TRBV11-2 and TRBJ2-2; 7 bases align to TRBD2. The junction had 0 bases not matched to a gene; V was cut back by 4 bases and J by 1 base. The germline CDR1 and CDR2 sequences are SGHAT and FQNNGV. The CDR3 runs to 14 residues. As DNA, the CDR3 is TGTGCCAGCAGCTCTAGCGGGAACACCGGGGAGCTGTTTTTT. Encoded protein: CASSSSGNTGELFF.

The chain joins TRBV11-3 to TRBJ1-1; 8 nucleotides line up with TRBD1. The CDR3 is 15 amino acids. CDR1 and CDR2 (germline): SGHNT, YENEEA. V was pared by 5 bases and J by 5 bases, with 10 bases of the junction left unmatched. The CDR3, as DNA: TGTGCCAGCAGCCCAGACGGCAGGGGGCATACTGAAGCTTTCTTT. Amino acids: CASSPDGRGHTEAFF. Variable domain in full (rest from reference TRBV11-3 and TRBJ1-1): EAGVVQSPRYKIIEKKQPVAFWCNPISGHNTLYWYLQNLGQGPELLIRYENEEAVDDSQLPKDRFSAERLKGVDSTLKIQPAELGDSAVYLCASSPDGRGHTEAFFGQGTRLTVV.